This is a list of T cell receptor beta chains from one sample in a study of T-cell reconstitution after alpha-beta-depleted transplantation in children. TCRdb processed the PCR reads anew with MiXCR; each CDR3 protein has one entry. The sample includes hundreds of thousands of distinct CDR3 sequences, over 10% of them seen just once. This specimen was PBMCs, mostly from graft donor cells, taken 360 days after TCRalphabeta/CD19-depleted stem cell transplant. The receptors originated from a male patient between 5 and 17 years old who had a stem cell transplant for acute myeloid leukemia, so the T cells may come from the graft donor. Both conserved end residues are part of each CDR3. D genes are given only for firm matches. Clone size is stated in some rows and not others, as once, few, many or a class when expanded.

>.|TRBV7-6|.|TRBJ2-3
CASSRSRTVTDTQYF
TGTGCCAGCAGCCGAAGCCGGACAGTCACAGATACGCAGTATTTT
>.|TRBV7-2|few|TRBJ2-1
CASSLGRGHYEQFF
TGTGCCAGCAGCTTAGGGAGGGGGCATTATGAGCAGTTCTTC
>TRBD2|TRBV29-1|.|TRBJ2-7
CSVNSGRPYEQYF
TGCAGCGTGAATAGCGGGAGACCCTACGAGCAGTACTTC
>.|TRBV6-5|.|TRBJ2-2
CASSYSNSVATGELFF
TGTGCCAGCAGTTACTCGAATAGCGTGGCCACCGGGGAGCTGTTTTTT
>TRBD1|TRBV20-1|.|TRBJ2-5
CSARAGGLWETQYF
TGCAGTGCTAGGGCAGGGGGCCTCTGGGAGACCCAGTACTTC
>.|TRBV7-9|few|TRBJ2-7
CASISKDSLRGEQYF
TGTGCCAGCATATCGAAGGACAGCCTAAGGGGCGAGCAGTACTTC
>TRBD1|TRBV18|few|TRBJ2-2
CASSASTGQGAVWITGELFF
TGTGCCAGCTCCGCCTCCACTGGACAGGGGGCTGTATGGATCACCGGGGAGCTGTTTTTT
>TRBD1|TRBV3-1|many|TRBJ2-7
CASSPTSGTGGFKQYF
TGTGCCAGCAGCCCTACCTCCGGGACAGGGGGATTCAAGCAGTACTTC
>TRBD2|TRBV7-3|.|TRBJ2-5
CASSSPPSGGDQETQYF
TGTGCCAGCAGCTCCCCTCCTAGCGGGGGGGACCAAGAGACCCAGTACTTC
>TRBD1|TRBV5-1|few|TRBJ1-1
CASSEQGARTSEAFF
TGCGCCAGCAGCGAACAGGGGGCCCGAACCTCTGAAGCTTTCTTT
>.|TRBV12-3/TRBV12-4|few|TRBJ2-6
CASSPDQPGANVLTF
TGTGCCAGCAGTCCTGACCAACCGGGGGCCAACGTCCTGACTTTC
>.|TRBV12-3/TRBV12-4|.|TRBJ2-7
CASSLVEKQYF
TGTGCCAGCAGTTTAGTCGAGAAGCAGTACTTC
>.|TRBV29-1|many|TRBJ2-7
CSVEGLANSEQYF
TGCAGCGTTGAAGGCCTAGCGAACTCCGAGCAGTACTTC
>.|TRBV5-1|few|TRBJ2-7
CASSSTRRGGEQYF
TGCGCCAGCAGTTCGACTAGAAGGGGAGGCGAGCAGTACTTC
>.|TRBV11-1|many|TRBJ2-6
CAGRYPGANVLTF
TGTGCCGGAAGGTATCCTGGGGCCAACGTCCTGACTTTC
>TRBD1|TRBV5-1|many|TRBJ1-1
CASSRRQGNVDTEAFF
TGCGCCAGCAGCCGAAGACAGGGGAATGTGGACACTGAAGCTTTCTTT
>TRBD2|TRBV9|.|TRBJ2-1
CASSTPLLSGRIDREQFF
TGTGCCAGCAGCACCCCCCTTCTAAGCGGGAGAATAGATAGGGAGCAGTTCTTC
>TRBD1|TRBV6-5|many|TRBJ2-7
CASSAGTGRHEQYF
TGTGCCAGCAGCGCCGGGACAGGGAGGCACGAGCAGTACTTC
>.|TRBV25-1|.|TRBJ1-1
CASSGVGVNTEAFF
TGTGCCAGCAGTGGGGTGGGTGTGAACACTGAAGCTTTCTTT
>TRBD1|TRBV14|few|TRBJ2-1
CASSQGDRGNEQFF
TGTGCCAGCAGCCAAGGGGACAGGGGAAATGAGCAGTTCTTC
>TRBD2|TRBV3-1|.|TRBJ2-1
CASSQVLAGGSSYNEQFF
TGTGCCAGCAGCCAAGTCCTAGCGGGGGGCAGCTCCTACAATGAGCAGTTCTTC
>.|TRBV28|.|TRBJ2-7
CASSLPRASSYEQYF
TGTGCCAGCAGTTTGCCCAGGGCCAGCTCCTACGAGCAGTACTTC
>.|TRBV9|few|TRBJ2-1
CASSVALTGNEQFF
TGTGCCAGCAGCGTAGCGCTAACCGGGAATGAGCAGTTCTTC
>.|TRBV5-1|.|TRBJ2-7
CANIKPSGLAYEQYF
TGCGCCAACATTAAACCCAGCGGGCTTGCGTACGAGCAGTACTTC
>TRBD2|TRBV10-2|few|TRBJ2-7
CASSGGRLAGSYYEQYF
TGCGCCAGCAGTGGGGGGCGCCTAGCGGGGAGCTACTACGAGCAGTACTTC
>.|TRBV6-2/TRBV6-3|many|TRBJ2-7
CASSQTSYGGANEQYF
TGTGCCAGCAGCCAAACGTCTTACGGAGGCGCGAACGAGCAGTACTTC
>.|TRBV19|.|TRBJ1-5
CASSMNAVNQPQHF
TGTGCCAGTAGTATGAACGCAGTCAATCAGCCCCAGCATTTT
>TRBD1|TRBV18|many|TRBJ2-2
CASLPRPQGADTGELFF
TGTGCCAGCCTACCAAGACCCCAGGGGGCAGACACCGGGGAGCTGTTTTTT
>TRBD2|TRBV7-8|.|TRBJ2-4
CASSLPRLAGVALAKNIQYF
TGTGCCAGCAGCTTACCCCGACTAGCGGGAGTGGCCTTAGCCAAAAACATTCAGTACTTC
>TRBD1|TRBV19|.|TRBJ2-3
CASRRTGGRSTDTQYF
TGTGCCAGTAGACGCACAGGGGGCCGGAGCACAGATACGCAGTATTTT
>.|TRBV5-1|few|TRBJ2-3
CASSFRLAESTDTQYF
TGCGCCAGCAGCTTTCGACTTGCGGAGAGCACAGATACGCAGTATTTT
>.|TRBV12-3/TRBV12-4|few|TRBJ2-7
CASREDGYEQYF
TGTGCCAGCAGAGAAGACGGCTACGAGCAGTACTTC
>TRBD1|TRBV29-1|.|TRBJ1-3
CSACQGQGKRNTIYF
TGCAGCGCCTGCCAGGGACAGGGTAAAAGGAACACCATATATTTT
>.|TRBV20-1|.|TRBJ2-7
CSARWSLSGNEQYF
TGCAGTGCTAGATGGTCTTTGTCGGGAAACGAGCAGTACTTC
>.|TRBV23-1|.|TRBJ2-3
CASSQSNRARQYF
TGCGCCAGCAGTCAATCGAATAGGGCAAGGCAGTATTTT
>.|TRBV27|.|TRBJ2-6
CACGPMSSGANVLTF
TGTGCCTGCGGCCCCATGAGCTCTGGGGCCAACGTCCTGACTTTC
>.|TRBV20-1|few|TRBJ2-7
CSASHVPGTGYEQYF
TGCAGTGCTAGCCACGTCCCCGGGACGGGGTACGAGCAGTACTTC
>.|TRBV29-1|.|TRBJ2-1
CSVERFGDPRPEQFF
TGCAGCGTTGAGAGGTTCGGGGACCCCCGCCCTGAGCAGTTCTTC
>.|TRBV28|.|TRBJ1-1
CASSLGGGRTEAFF
TGTGCCAGCAGCCTCGGGGGTGGGAGGACTGAAGCTTTCTTT
>TRBD2|TRBV12-3/TRBV12-4|few|TRBJ2-5
CASSFGGGFEETQYF
TGTGCCAGCAGTTTCGGGGGGGGGTTCGAAGAGACCCAGTACTTC
>TRBD2|TRBV11-2|few|TRBJ2-2
CASSSRGLAGTNTGELFF
TGTGCCAGCAGCTCTAGGGGTCTAGCGGGGACGAACACCGGGGAGCTGTTTTTT
>TRBD2|TRBV28|many|TRBJ2-3
CASRLAGRTDTQYF
TGTGCCAGCCGGCTAGCGGGAAGAACAGATACGCAGTATTTT
>.|TRBV7-9|many|TRBJ2-1
CASSLGRLAGKSYNEQFF
TGTGCCAGCAGCTTAGGCAGGTTGGCGGGAAAGTCCTACAATGAGCAGTTCTTC
>.|TRBV9|few|TRBJ2-2
CASSVAINTGELFF
TGTGCCAGCAGCGTAGCTATTAACACCGGGGAGCTGTTTTTT
>.|TRBV12-3/TRBV12-4|many|TRBJ1-1
CASSWAVPTVEAFF
TGTGCCAGCAGTTGGGCAGTTCCGACAGTCGAAGCTTTCTTT
>TRBD1|TRBV7-9|.|TRBJ2-3
CASSPWTGVKTDTQYF
TGTGCCAGCAGCCCCTGGACAGGGGTGAAGACAGATACGCAGTATTTT
>.|TRBV29-1|.|TRBJ2-5
CSVRQLLGETQYF
TGCAGCGTTAGGCAGCTCCTCGGGGAGACCCAGTACTTC
>TRBD2|TRBV13|few|TRBJ2-7
CASSFPGLIYEQYF
TGTGCCAGCAGCTTCCCGGGACTAATCTACGAGCAGTACTTC
>.|TRBV7-2|.|TRBJ2-7
CASSLIGRVEQYF
TGTGCCAGCAGCTTAATCGGAAGAGTGGAGCAGTACTTC
>TRBD2|TRBV4-3|many|TRBJ2-1
CASSLGGGGLAENEQFF
TGCGCCAGCAGCCTGGGGGGCGGAGGACTAGCGGAGAATGAGCAGTTCTTC
>TRBD1|TRBV20-1|.|TRBJ2-7
CSARDRVGPQVVGGEQYF
TGCAGTGCGAGGGACAGGGTGGGCCCACAGGTGGTAGGAGGCGAGCAGTACTTC
>.|TRBV29-1|.|TRBJ2-1
CSVVRGNEQFF
TGCAGCGTTGTCAGGGGCAATGAGCAGTTCTTC
>.|TRBV7-9|many|TRBJ2-4
CASSLGDRDQIAKNIQYF
TGTGCCAGCAGCTTAGGTGATCGGGACCAGATAGCCAAAAACATTCAGTACTTC